This T cell receptor (beta chain) is from a study of CD8 T cells in Susac syndrome. The CDR3 is made up of 14 amino acids. Germline V gene data show CDR1 as SEHNR and CDR2 as FQNEAQ (reference sequence). V was pared by 3 bases and J by 0 bases, with 9 bases between. RNA amounts of about 0.45 to 1 ug underwent reverse transcription with random hexamers. TCRdb redid the calling of the immunoSEQ multiplex PCR reads with MiXCR, one entry per CDR3 protein. The sample has over 150,000 distinct CDR3 sequences, about 96% seen once; the top ten hold around 0.12%. The chain couples TRBV7-9 to TRBJ2-7; D is possibly TRBD1 (5 bases). Sequenced sample: CD4+ T cells from PBMCs. The receptor's source is a human donor with Susac syndrome. For the CDR3, the DNA is TGTGCCAGCAGCTTCCAGGGAAGCTCCTACGAGCAGTACTTC. It codes for CASSFQGSSYEQYF.